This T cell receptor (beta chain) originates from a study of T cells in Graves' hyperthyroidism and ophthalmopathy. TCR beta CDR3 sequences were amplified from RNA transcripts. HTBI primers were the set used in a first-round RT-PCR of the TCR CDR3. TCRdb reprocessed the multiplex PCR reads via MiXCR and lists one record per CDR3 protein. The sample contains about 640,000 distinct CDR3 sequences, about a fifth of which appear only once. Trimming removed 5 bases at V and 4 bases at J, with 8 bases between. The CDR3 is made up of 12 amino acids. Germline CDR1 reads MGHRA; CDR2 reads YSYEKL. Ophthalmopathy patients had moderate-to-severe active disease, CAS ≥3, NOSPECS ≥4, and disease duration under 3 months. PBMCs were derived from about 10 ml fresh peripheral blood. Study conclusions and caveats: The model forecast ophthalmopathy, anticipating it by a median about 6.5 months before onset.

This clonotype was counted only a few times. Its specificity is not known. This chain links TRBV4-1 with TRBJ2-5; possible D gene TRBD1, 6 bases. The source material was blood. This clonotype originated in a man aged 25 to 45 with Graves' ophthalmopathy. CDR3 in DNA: TGCGCCAGCAGCAAACAGGGAGAGACCCAGTACTTC. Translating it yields CASSKQGETQYF.